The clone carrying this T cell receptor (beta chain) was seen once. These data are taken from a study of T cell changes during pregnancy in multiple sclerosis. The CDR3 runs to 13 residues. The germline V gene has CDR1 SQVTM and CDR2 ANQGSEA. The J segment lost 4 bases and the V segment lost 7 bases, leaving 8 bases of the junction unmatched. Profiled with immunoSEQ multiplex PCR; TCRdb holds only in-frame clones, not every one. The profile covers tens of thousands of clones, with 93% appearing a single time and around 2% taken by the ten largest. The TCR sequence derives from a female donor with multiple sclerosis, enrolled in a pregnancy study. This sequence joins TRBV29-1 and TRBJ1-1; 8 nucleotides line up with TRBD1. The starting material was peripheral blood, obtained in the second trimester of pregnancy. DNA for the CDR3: TGCAGCGCCTTTGGACAGGGAGGCACTGAAGCTTTCTTT. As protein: CSAFGQGGTEAFF.